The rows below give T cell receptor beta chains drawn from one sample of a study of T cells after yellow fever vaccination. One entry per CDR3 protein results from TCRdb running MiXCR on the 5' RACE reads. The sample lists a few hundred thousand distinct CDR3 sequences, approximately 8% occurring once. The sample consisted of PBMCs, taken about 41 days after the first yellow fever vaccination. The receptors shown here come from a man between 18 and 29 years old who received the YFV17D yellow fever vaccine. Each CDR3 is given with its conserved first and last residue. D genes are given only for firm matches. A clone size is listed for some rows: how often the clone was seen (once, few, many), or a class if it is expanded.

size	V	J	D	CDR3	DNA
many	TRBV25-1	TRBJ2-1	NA	CASSGGPTYNEQFF	TGTGCCAGCAGTGGGGGCCCCACCTACAATGAGCAGTTCTTC
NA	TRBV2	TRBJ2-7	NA	CASSEGLGGAYEQYF	TGTGCCAGCAGTGAGGGTCTGGGGGGCGCGTACGAGCAGTACTTC
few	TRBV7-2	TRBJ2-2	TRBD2	CASSLVGGMNTGELFF	TGTGCCAGCAGCTTGGTCGGGGGGATGAACACCGGGGAGCTGTTTTTT
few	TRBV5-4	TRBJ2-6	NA	CASSLEATGANVLTF	TGTGCCAGCAGCTTGGAAGCCACTGGGGCCAACGTCCTGACTTTC
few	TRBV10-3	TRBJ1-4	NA	CAISPGGEKLFF	TGTGCCATCAGCCCAGGTGGTGAAAAACTGTTTTTT
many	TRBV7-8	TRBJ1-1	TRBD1	CASSLRQGAWTEAFF	TGTGCCAGCAGCTTGCGACAGGGGGCGTGGACTGAAGCTTTCTTT
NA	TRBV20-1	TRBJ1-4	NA	CSASPTGSEKLFF	TGCAGTGCTAGTCCCACCGGTTCCGAAAAACTGTTTTTT
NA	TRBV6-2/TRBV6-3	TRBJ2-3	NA	CASSYLADTQYF	TGTGCCAGCAGTTACCTGGCAGATACGCAGTATTTT
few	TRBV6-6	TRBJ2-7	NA	CASSYYEQYF	TGTGCCAGCAGTTACTACGAGCAGTACTTC
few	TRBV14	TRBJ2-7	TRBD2	CASSHRAGVLPYEQYF	TGTGCCAGCAGCCACCGAGCGGGGGTTCTACCCTACGAGCAGTACTTC
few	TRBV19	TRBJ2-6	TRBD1	CASTLLVRDRGSGANVLTF	TGTGCCAGTACACTACTCGTCCGGGACAGGGGGTCCGGGGCCAACGTCCTGACTTTC
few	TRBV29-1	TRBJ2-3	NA	CSGGGPDTQYF	TGCAGCGGGGGGGGGCCAGATACGCAGTATTTT
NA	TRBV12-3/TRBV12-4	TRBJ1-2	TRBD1	CASSFPGTGVDGYTF	TGTGCCAGCAGTTTCCCCGGGACAGGGGTCGATGGCTACACCTTC
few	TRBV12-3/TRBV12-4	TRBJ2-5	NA	CASSFSGGGGETQYF	TGTGCCAGCAGTTTCTCCGGGGGCGGCGGGGAGACCCAGTACTTC
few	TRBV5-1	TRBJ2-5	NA	CASSGRVRGAGQETQYF	TGCGCCAGCAGCGGACGAGTTCGGGGGGCCGGCCAAGAGACCCAGTACTTC
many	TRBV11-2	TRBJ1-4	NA	CASSLDLANEKLFF	TGTGCCAGCAGCTTAGATTTGGCTAATGAAAAACTGTTTTTT
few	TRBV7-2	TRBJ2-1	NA	CASSLGRGREQFF	TGTGCCAGCAGCTTGGGCAGGGGGAGGGAGCAGTTCTTC
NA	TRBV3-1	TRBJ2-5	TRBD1	CASSPRDRATVETQCF	TGTGCCAGCAGCCCCCGGGACAGGGCCACCGTAGAGACCCAGTGCTTC